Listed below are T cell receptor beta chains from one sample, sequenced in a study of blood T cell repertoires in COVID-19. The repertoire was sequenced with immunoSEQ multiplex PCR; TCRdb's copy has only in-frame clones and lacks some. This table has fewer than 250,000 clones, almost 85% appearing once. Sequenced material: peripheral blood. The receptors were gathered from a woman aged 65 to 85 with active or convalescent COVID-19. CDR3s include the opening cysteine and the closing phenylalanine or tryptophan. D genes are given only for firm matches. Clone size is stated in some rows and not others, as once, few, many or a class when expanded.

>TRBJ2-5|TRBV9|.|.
TGTGCCAGCAGCGGATCGGGGGAGACCCAGTACTTC
CASSGSGETQYF
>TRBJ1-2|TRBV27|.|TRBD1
TGTGCCAGCTGCGCAGGGGGCGACTATGGCTACACCTTC
CASCAGGDYGYTF
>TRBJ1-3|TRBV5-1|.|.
TGCGCCAGCAGGTTAAACTCCTTATCTGGAAACACCATATATTTT
CASRLNSLSGNTIYF
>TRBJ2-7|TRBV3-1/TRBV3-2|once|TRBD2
TGTGCCAGCAGCCAGAGGGGCGGGAGCGGGTACGAGCAGTACTTC
CASSQRGGSGYEQYF
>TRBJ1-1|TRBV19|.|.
TGTGCCAGTAGTATCAGGGATTCGCGGAACACTGAAGCTTTCTTT
CASSIRDSRNTEAFF
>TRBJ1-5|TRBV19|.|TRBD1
TGTGCCACCCGGGACAGCCTATATAGCAATCAGCCCCAGCATTTT
CATRDSLYSNQPQHF
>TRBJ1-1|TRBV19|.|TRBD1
TGTGCCAGTAGTATGGCGACAGGGGGCAACACTGAAGCTTTCTTT
CASSMATGGNTEAFF
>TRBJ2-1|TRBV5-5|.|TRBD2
TGTGCCAGCATCACCACTAGCGGGAGTATAAATGAGCAGTTCTTC
CASITTSGSINEQFF
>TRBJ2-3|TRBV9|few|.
TGTGCCAGCAGCGAGCAGGGGGGTACACTCTTGGATACGCAGTATTTT
CASSEQGGTLLDTQYF
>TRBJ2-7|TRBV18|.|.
TGTGCCAGCTCACCCGAGGGAGGAGCGGGCCCCTACGAGCAGTACTTC
CASSPEGGAGPYEQYF
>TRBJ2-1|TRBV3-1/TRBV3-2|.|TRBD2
TGTGCCAGCAGCCAAGAGGGGCCCTGGACTAGCGGGAGAAAGGAGACCTACAATGAGCAGTTCTTC
CASSQEGPWTSGRKETYNEQFF
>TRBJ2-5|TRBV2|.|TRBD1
TGTGCCAGCAGCCCGACAGGGGTCGCGGAGACCCAGTACTTC
CASSPTGVAETQYF
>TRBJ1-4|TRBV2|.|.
TGTGCCAGCAGTGACCCTCCCAACGGAAAACTGTTTTTT
CASSDPPNGKLFF
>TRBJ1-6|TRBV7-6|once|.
TGTGCCAGCAGCCCCTCAGAAGGGAGTAATTCACCCCTCCACTTT
CASSPSEGSNSPLHF
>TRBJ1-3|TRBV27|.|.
TGTGCCAGCAGTTTATCTGGGGGCGCGGACACCATATATTTT
CASSLSGGADTIYF
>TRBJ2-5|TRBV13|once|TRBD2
TGTGCCAGCAGCGCTACCTCTAGCGGGAGGAGTCGGTACCAAGAGACCCAGTACTTC
CASSATSSGRSRYQETQYF
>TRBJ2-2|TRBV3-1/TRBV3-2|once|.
TGTGCCAGCAGCACGAAATACCCAAAACTCACCACCGGGGAGCTGTTTTTT
CASSTKYPKLTTGELFF
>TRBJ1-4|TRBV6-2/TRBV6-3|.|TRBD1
TGTGCCAGCAGTTCTAGGGGGCGGAATGAAAAACTGTTTTTT
CASSSRGRNEKLFF
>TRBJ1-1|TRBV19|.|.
TGTGCCAGTAGTTTGGGACAACTGAACACTGAAGCTTTCTTT
CASSLGQLNTEAFF
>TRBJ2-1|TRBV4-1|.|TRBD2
TGCGCCAGCAGCCAAGATGCGGGACTAGCGTCTCTCTTCTTC
CASSQDAGLASLFF
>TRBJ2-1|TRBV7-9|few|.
TGTGCCAGCAGCTCGCCTGATGGGCACAATGAGCAGTTCTTC
CASSSPDGHNEQFF
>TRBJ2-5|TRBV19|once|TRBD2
TGTGCCAGTAGTTCGGGACTAGCGGGCCTATTTGGAGAGACCCAGTACTTC
CASSSGLAGLFGETQYF
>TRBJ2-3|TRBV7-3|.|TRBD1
TGTGCCAGCAGCCCACAGGGACAGGGGATCGCAGATACGCAGTATTTT
CASSPQGQGIADTQYF
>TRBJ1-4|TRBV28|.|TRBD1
TGTGCCAGCAGCCCCGCCGGGACAGTCAATGAAAAACTGTTTTTT
CASSPAGTVNEKLFF
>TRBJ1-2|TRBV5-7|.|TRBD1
TGTGCCAGCAGCTTTCGGGGACAGGCTAACTATGGCTACACCTTC
CASSFRGQANYGYTF
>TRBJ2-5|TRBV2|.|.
TGTGCCAGCAGGGACAACAGGGGACTGGAGACCCAGTACTTC
CASRDNRGLETQYF
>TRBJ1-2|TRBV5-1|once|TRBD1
TGCGCCAGCAGCAGGACAGGGGTCTATGGCTACACCTTC
CASSRTGVYGYTF
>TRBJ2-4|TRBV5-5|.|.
TGTGCCAGCAGCGCTGGTCAGGGAAGCATTCAGTACTTC
CASSAGQGSIQYF
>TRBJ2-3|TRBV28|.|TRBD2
TGTGCCAGCAGTCCCCCAAGCGGGAGTGGCACAGATACGCAGTATTTT
CASSPPSGSGTDTQYF
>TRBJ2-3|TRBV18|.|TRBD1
TGTGCCAGCTCACCTTTCTCGCCTGAGGGGGCTGCAGATACGCAGTATTTT
CASSPFSPEGAADTQYF
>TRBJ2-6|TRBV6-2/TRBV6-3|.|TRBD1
TGTGCCAGCAGCCGGAGGACAGGAGGTCGCTCTGGGGCCAACGTCCTGACTTTC
CASSRRTGGRSGANVLTF
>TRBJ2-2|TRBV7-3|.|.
TGTGCCAGCAGCTCCGCGGGACCGAACACCGGGGAGCTGTTTTTT
CASSSAGPNTGELFF
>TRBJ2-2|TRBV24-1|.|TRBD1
TGTGCCACCAGGCCTGGGACAGACGCCACCGGGGAGCTGTTTTTT
CATRPGTDATGELFF
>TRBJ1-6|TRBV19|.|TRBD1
TGTGCCAGTAGTATAACAGGGGGACCGGATAATTCACCCCTCCACTTT
CASSITGGPDNSPLHF
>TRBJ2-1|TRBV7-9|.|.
TGTGCCAGCAGCTCACCAGCGTATTCCTACAATGAGCAGTTCTTC
CASSSPAYSYNEQFF
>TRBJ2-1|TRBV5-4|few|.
TGTGCCAGCAGCCTCCAGGCAGGGTACAATGAGCAGTTCTTC
CASSLQAGYNEQFF
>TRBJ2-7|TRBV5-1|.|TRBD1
TGCGCCAGCAGCTTAGGACAGGGTTTCTACGAGCAGTACTTC
CASSLGQGFYEQYF
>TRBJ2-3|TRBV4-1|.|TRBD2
TGCGCCAGCAGCCAAGAAGGACTAGCGGGATTCAGTTTAGCAGATACGCAGTATTTT
CASSQEGLAGFSLADTQYF
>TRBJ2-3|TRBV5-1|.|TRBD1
TGCGCCAGCAGCTGGGGGACAGCCACAGATACGCAGTATTTT
CASSWGTATDTQYF
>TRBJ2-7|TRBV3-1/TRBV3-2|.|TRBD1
TGTGCCAGCAGCCAAGTCGCGGGACAGGTCTACGAGCAGTACTTC
CASSQVAGQVYEQYF
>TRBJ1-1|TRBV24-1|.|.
TGTGCCACGAGAAGGGGGACTGAAGCTTTCTTT
CATRRGTEAFF
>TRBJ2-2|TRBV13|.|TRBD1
TGTGCCAGCAGCTTAGAAGGGACAGAAAACACCGGGGAGCTGTTTTTT
CASSLEGTENTGELFF
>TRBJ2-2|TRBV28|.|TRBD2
TGTGCCAGCAGTTTCGCTAGCGGGAGGCCCGGGGAGCTGTTTTTT
CASSFASGRPGELFF
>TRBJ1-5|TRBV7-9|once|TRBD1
TGTGCCAGCAGCTTAGGACAGGGGGTATCTCAGCCCCAGCATTTT
CASSLGQGVSQPQHF
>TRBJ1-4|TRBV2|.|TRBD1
TGTGCCAGCAGTTCCAGGGGGACGGCGATCGGTGAAAAACTGTTTTTT
CASSSRGTAIGEKLFF
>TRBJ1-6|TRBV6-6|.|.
TGTGCCAGCAGCCGCAGACAGGTTGTGACACCCCTCCACTTT
CASSRRQVVTPLHF
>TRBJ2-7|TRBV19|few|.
TGTGCCAGTAGTAGTTTACCGGGACAAGGAAAAGCCTACGAGCAGTACTTC
CASSSLPGQGKAYEQYF
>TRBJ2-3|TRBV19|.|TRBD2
TGTGCCAGTAGTAAGCGGGATTCCCCCACGGATACGCAGTATTTT
CASSKRDSPTDTQYF
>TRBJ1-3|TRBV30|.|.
TGTGCCTGGAGTCTCAAAGGGGCTGGAAACACCATATATTTT
CAWSLKGAGNTIYF
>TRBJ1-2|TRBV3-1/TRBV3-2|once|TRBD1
TGTGCCAGCAATCCCCCCGCCGCCAACCAGGGACAGGGTGGCTACACCTTC
CASNPPAANQGQGGYTF
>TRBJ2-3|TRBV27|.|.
TGTGCCAGCACCGTACAGGGATCCCTTAGCACAGATACGCAGTATTTT
CASTVQGSLSTDTQYF
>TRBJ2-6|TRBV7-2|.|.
TGTGCCAGCAGCGCCTACAGGGCTGGGGCCAACGTCCTGACTTTC
CASSAYRAGANVLTF
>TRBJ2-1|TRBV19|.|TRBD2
TGTGCCTGTGGACTAGCAGGAGGTCGGGGTGAGCAGTTCTTC
CACGLAGGRGEQFF
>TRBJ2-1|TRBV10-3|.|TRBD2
TGTGCCATCAGTGGTGGGGGACTACCGTTCTCCTATAGCTCCTACAATGAGCAGTTCTTC
CAISGGGLPFSYSSYNEQFF
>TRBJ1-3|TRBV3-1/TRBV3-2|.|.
TGTGCCAGCAGCCAGGGGGCTGGTGGAAACACCATATATTTT
CASSQGAGGNTIYF
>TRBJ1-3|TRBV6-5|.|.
TGTGCCAGCAGTCCAGGATTTAACTCTGGAAACACCATATATTTT
CASSPGFNSGNTIYF
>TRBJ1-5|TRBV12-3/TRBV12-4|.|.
TGTGCCAGCAACGCGGGTCGGCAGCCCCAGCATTTT
CASNAGRQPQHF
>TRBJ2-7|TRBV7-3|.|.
TGTGCCAGCAACAAACAGGGAAGCTCCTACGAGCAGTACTTC
CASNKQGSSYEQYF
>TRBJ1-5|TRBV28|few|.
TGTGCCAGCACCGGCACACAGAGGGGCAATCAGCCCCAGCATTTT
CASTGTQRGNQPQHF
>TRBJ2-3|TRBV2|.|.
TGTGCCAGCAGTGAAAATTACGGGATCACAGATACGCAGTATTTT
CASSENYGITDTQYF